This T cell receptor beta chain was sequenced for a study of T cells in Graves' hyperthyroidism and ophthalmopathy. Germline values: CDR1 KGHSH, CDR2 LQKENI. V shed 5 bases, J shed 9 bases, and the junction held 19 bases outside the gene matches. The CDR3 totals 17 residues. It was less than 13 ml of fresh peripheral blood that supplied the PBMCs. Study findings and constraints: Peripheral blood also featured most of the thyroid clonotypes expanded above 0.001. Before onset, ophthalmopathy was predicted by the model a median approximately 6.5 months earlier.

With respect to this clonotype: Its antigen is unknown.

Authors of the study amplified TCR beta CDR3 regions from RNA transcripts. The TCR CDR3 first-round RT-PCR relied on the HTBI primer set. TCRdb processed the multiplex PCR reads anew with MiXCR; each CDR3 protein has one entry. Altogether about 640,000 distinct CDR3 sequences are present, around 15% being singletons, with the ten largest covering 9.5% to 15%. J is TRBJ2-1 and V is TRBV18, with 7 positions matching TRBD1. The source material was blood. The TCR originated in a woman in her 50s with Graves' ophthalmopathy. The CDR3 loop reads CASSSIGSGGRYGEQFF. CDR3 bases: TGTGCCAGCTCAAGTATTGGGTCAGGGGGTCGGTATGGTGAGCAGTTCTTC.